A single sample gave rise to the 11 T cell receptor beta chains below, sequenced in a study of CD8 T cells in ankylosing spondylitis. MiXCR was run by TCRdb on the 5' RACE reads, yielding one entry per CDR3 protein. The table lists around 280,000 distinct CDR3 sequences, about 19% of them singletons, with 7.5% to 9% in the top ten. The sequencing sample was made of blood, either unsorted or a sorted T cell fraction (not recorded which). These receptors were taken from a male donor with ankylosing spondylitis or in good health (not recorded which).

This clonotype was seen a few times. The gene calls are TRBV28 and TRBJ1-5; TRBD1 agrees at 10 bases. The CDR3 is 15 amino acids. V shed 2 bases and J 5 bases; nucleotides not matched to a gene: 3. The V gene's germline CDR1 is MDHEN and CDR2 SYDVKM. DNA of the CDR3: TGTGCCAGCAGTTTACCGGGACAGGGGCATCAGCCCCAGCATTTT. Encoded protein: CASSLPGQGHQPQHF.

This rearrangement joins TRBV20-1 to TRBJ2-3, with TRBD2 identical over 9 bases. Germline CDR1 DFQATT, CDR2 SNEGSKA (reference sequence). The junction had 8 bases not matched to a gene; V was cut back by 4 bases and J by 3 bases. The CDR3 runs to 15 residues. The CDR3 coding sequence is TGCAGTGCTACTCCGGGACTAGCAGCAACAGATACGCAGTATTTT. This encodes CSATPGLAATDTQYF.

The V gene is TRBV6-1, the J gene TRBJ2-2; 7 nucleotides align to TRBD1. Trimming removed 5 bases from V and 7 bases from J; junction bases left unmatched: 4. In germline, CDR1 is MNHNS, CDR2 SASEGT. The CDR3 has 13 residues. The CDR3 DNA is TGTGCCAGCAGTAGACAGGGTGACGGGGAGCTGTTTTTT. Its protein is CASSRQGDGELFF.

The sample holds many counts of this clonotype. The genes are TRBV29-1 and TRBJ2-3; maybe TRBD1 (6 bases). The CDR3 contains 14 residues. Germline CDR1 reads SQVTM; CDR2 reads ANQGSEA. Trimming took off 1 base at V and 4 bases at J, with 12 bases between the two ends. CDR3 protein: CSVEVSRGADTQYF. The CDR3 DNA reads TGCAGCGTTGAAGTTAGCAGGGGAGCAGATACGCAGTATTTT.

The CDR3 sequence is CASSVGGLAGAPETQYF. The CDR3, as DNA: TGTGCCAGCAGCGTAGGGGGACTAGCGGGGGCCCCAGAGACCCAGTACTTC. The J gene is TRBJ2-5, the V gene TRBV9; 14 nucleotides match TRBD2. Trimming took 0 bases from V and 4 from J; bases not matched to a gene: 5. The CDR3 sequence is 17 residues long. CDR1 is SGDLS and CDR2 is YYNGEE in the germline V gene.

This clonotype turned up a few times. The V call is TRBV20-1, the J call TRBJ2-1; D is undetermined. V dropped 0 bases and J dropped 10 bases, with 4 bases sitting between them. The germline gives CDR1 DFQATT, CDR2 SNEGSKA (reference sequence). The CDR3 length is 10 residues. This chain's CDR3 is CSARDGEQFF. In DNA form, the CDR3 reads TGCAGTGCTAGAGATGGCGAGCAGTTCTTC.

This clonotype was counted only a few times. The chain has TRBV3-1 and TRBJ2-7, with D perhaps given as TRBD1 or TRBD2 (5 bases each). V dropped 0 bases and J dropped 1 base, with 7 bases sitting between them. The CDR3 consists of 14 residues. The germline V gene has CDR1 LGHDT and CDR2 YNNKEL (reference sequence). CDR3 nucleotide sequence: TGTGCCAGCAGCCAAGATGGGGGTTCCTACGAGCAGTACGTC. It encodes CASSQDGGSYEQYV.

Only a few counts were recorded for this clonotype. The J gene is TRBJ2-2, the V gene TRBV9; D possibly corresponds to TRBD2 (6 bases). Germline V CDR1 and CDR2: SGDLS, YYNGEE. The CDR3 sequence is 14 residues long. Trimming took off 4 bases at V and 4 bases at J, with 11 bases between the two ends. The CDR3: CASSPMGGTGELFF. The CDR3 coding sequence is TGTGCCAGCAGCCCGATGGGGGGCACCGGGGAGCTGTTTTTT.

This clonotype was seen a few times. V gene TRBV5-1 combines with J gene TRBJ1-2; 11 nucleotides agree with TRBD1. CDR3 size: 16 residues. Germline lookup yields CDR1 SGHRS and CDR2 YFSETQ. The J segment lost 2 bases and the V segment lost 5 bases, leaving 8 bases of the junction unmatched. CDR3 sequence: CASRPRDRGLNYGYTF. The CDR3 coding sequence is TGCGCCAGCAGGCCCCGGGACAGGGGGTTGAACTATGGCTACACCTTC.

This clonotype appeared a few times. J is TRBJ2-3 and V is TRBV12-3 or TRBV12-4; TRBD1 agrees at 11 bases. J gave up 7 bases and V 1 base, and 4 bases lay outside the gene matches. The CDR3 spans 15 residues. In nucleotides, the CDR3 is TGTGCCAGCAGTTTAGACGGACAGGGGGCCCATACGCAGTATTTT. Its translation is CASSLDGQGAHTQYF.

The J gene is TRBJ2-1, the V gene TRBV3-1, with D possibly matching TRBD1 (6 bases). CDR1 is LGHDT and CDR2 is YNNKEL in the germline V gene (reference sequence). The V and J ends lost 0 bases and 9 bases respectively, with 15 bases between them. This CDR3 is built from 15 residues. The CDR3 protein is CASSQELQGRGEQFF. Written as DNA, the CDR3 is TGTGCCAGCAGCCAAGAATTACAGGGACGGGGTGAGCAGTTCTTC.